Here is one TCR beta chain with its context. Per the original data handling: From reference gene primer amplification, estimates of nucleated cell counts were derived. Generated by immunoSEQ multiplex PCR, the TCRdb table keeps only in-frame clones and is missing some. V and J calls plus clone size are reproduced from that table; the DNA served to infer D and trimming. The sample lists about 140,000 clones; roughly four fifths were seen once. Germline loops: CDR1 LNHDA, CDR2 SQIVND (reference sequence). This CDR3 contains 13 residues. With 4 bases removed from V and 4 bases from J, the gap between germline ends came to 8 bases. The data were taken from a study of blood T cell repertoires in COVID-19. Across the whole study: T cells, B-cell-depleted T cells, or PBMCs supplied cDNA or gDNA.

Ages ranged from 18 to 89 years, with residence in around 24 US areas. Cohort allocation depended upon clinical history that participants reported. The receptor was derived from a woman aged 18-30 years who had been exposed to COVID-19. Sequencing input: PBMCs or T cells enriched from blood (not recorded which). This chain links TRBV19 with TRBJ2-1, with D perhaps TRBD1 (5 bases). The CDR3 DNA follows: TGTGCCAGTAGTAACAGACAGTACAATGAGCAGTTCTTC. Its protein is CASSNRQYNEQFF.